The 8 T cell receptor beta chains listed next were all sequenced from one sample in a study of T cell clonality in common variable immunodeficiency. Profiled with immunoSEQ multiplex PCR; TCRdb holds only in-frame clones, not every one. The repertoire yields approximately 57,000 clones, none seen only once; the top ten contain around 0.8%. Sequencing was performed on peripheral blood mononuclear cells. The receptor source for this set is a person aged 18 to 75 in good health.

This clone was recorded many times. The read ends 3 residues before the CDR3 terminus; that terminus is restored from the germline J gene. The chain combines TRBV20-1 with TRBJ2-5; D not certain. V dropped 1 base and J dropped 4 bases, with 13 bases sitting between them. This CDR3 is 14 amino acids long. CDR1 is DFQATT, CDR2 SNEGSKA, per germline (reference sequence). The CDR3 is CSARVPTSTETQYF. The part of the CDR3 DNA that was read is TGCAGTGCTAGAGTCCCTACCTCCACAGAGACC.

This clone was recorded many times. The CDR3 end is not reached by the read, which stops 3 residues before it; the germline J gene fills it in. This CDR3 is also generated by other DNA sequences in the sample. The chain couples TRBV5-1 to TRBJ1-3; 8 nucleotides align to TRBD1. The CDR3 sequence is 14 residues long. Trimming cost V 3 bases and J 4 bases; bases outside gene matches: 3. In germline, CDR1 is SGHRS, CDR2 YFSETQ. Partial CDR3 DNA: TGCGCCAGCAGCTCGGACAGGGCCGGAAACACC. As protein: CASSSDRAGNT. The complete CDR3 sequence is CASSSDRAGNTIYF.

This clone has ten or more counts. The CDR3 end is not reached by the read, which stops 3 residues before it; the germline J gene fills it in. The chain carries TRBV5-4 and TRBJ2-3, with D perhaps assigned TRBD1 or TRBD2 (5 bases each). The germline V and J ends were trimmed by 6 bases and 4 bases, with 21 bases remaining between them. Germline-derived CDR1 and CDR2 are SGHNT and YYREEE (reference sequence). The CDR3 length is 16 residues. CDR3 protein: CASIDGARRGADTQYF. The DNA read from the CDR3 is TGTGCCAGCATCGATGGGGCTCGCCGAGGGGCAGATACG. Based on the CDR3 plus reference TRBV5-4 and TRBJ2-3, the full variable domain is ETGVTQSPTHLIKTRGQQVTLRCSSQSGHNTVSWYQQALGQGPQFIFQYYREEENGRGNFPPRFSGLQFPNYSSELNVNALELDDSALYLCASIDGARRGADTQYFGPGTRLTVL.

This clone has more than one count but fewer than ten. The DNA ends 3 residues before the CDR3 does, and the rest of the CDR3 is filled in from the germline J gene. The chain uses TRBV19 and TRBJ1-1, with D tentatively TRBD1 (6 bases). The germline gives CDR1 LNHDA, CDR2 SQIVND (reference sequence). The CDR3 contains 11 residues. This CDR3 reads CASSMGAEAFF. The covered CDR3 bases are TGTGCCAGTAGTATGGGGGCGGAA. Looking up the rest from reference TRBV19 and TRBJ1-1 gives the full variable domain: DGGITQSPKYLFRKEGQNVTLSCEQNLNHDAMYWYRQDPGQGLRLIYYSQIVNDFQKGDIAEGYSVSREKKESFPLTVTSAQKNPTAFYLCASSMGAEAFFGQGTRLTVV.

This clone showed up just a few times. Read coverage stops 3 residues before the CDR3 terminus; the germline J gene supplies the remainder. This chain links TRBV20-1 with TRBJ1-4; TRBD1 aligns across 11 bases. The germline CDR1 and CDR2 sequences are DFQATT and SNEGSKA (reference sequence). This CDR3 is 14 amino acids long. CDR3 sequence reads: CSARGQGVYSPLFF. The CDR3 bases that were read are TGCAGTGCTAGGGGACAGGGGGTGTATTCACCA.

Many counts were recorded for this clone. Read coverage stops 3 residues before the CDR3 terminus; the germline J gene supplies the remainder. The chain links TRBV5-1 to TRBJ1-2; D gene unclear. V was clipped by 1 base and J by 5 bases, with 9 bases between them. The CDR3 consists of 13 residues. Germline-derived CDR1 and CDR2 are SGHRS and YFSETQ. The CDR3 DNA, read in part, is TGCGCCAGCAGCTTGTATCCAGAGTATGGC. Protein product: CASSLYPEYG. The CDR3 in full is CASSLYPEYGYTF.

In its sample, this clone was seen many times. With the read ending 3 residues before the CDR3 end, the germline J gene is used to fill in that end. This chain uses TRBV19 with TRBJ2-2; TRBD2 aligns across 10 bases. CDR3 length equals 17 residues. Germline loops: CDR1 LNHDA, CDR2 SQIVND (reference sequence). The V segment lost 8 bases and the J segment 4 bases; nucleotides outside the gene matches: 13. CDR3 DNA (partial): TGTGCCAGTGGGTCCAGGTCTAGCGGGGGACCCACCGGGGAG. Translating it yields CASGSRSSGGPTGE. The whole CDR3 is CASGSRSSGGPTGELFF.

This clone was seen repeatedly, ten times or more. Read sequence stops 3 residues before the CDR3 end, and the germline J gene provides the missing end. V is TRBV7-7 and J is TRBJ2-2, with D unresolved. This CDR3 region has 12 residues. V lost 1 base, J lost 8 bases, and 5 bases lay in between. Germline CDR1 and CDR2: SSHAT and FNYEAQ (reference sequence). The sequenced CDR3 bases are TGTGCCAGCAGCTTAGGAAGGGGGGAG. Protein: CASSLGRGE. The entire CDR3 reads CASSLGRGELFF.